This is a list of T cell receptor beta chains from one sample in a study of CD8+CD57+ T cells in acquired aplastic anemia. Using its own MiXCR run on the reads, TCRdb lists one record per CDR3 protein. This table has roughly 250,000 distinct CDR3 sequences, around 45% appearing once. The sequenced sample was sorted CD4+, CD8+, or CD8+CD57+ T cells (not recorded which) from PBMCs. The receptors originated from a human donor with aplastic anemia. Each CDR3 is given with its conserved first and last residue. Each record gives: CDR3 length, clone size, V gene, J gene, D gene, CDR3 protein, CDR3 DNA. D genes are given only for firm matches. Only part of the rows carry a size: once, few, many, or a class if the clone is expanded.

CDR3 length: 14
clone size: .
V gene: TRBV5-1
J gene: TRBJ2-5
D gene: .
CDR3 protein: CASSLGTAQETQYF
CDR3 DNA: TGCGCCAGCAGCTTGGGGACAGCCCAAGAGACCCAGTACTTC

CDR3 length: 11
clone size: many
V gene: TRBV7-9
J gene: TRBJ1-1
D gene: .
CDR3 protein: CASTLQTEAFF
CDR3 DNA: TGTGCCAGCACCCTACAAACTGAAGCTTTCTTT

CDR3 length: 13
clone size: .
V gene: TRBV19
J gene: TRBJ2-5
D gene: .
CDR3 protein: CASSMEGAETQYF
CDR3 DNA: TGTGCCAGTAGTATGGAGGGGGCGGAGACCCAGTACTTC

CDR3 length: 14
clone size: few
V gene: TRBV29-1
J gene: TRBJ1-2
D gene: TRBD1
CDR3 protein: CSTNRGLTNYGYTF
CDR3 DNA: TGCAGCACAAACAGGGGGCTTACTAACTATGGCTACACCTTC

CDR3 length: 12
clone size: many
V gene: TRBV6-5
J gene: TRBJ2-7
D gene: TRBD2
CDR3 protein: CASTLAGGEQYF
CDR3 DNA: TGTGCCAGCACCCTAGCGGGAGGCGAGCAGTACTTC

CDR3 length: 14
clone size: few
V gene: TRBV27
J gene: TRBJ1-1
D gene: .
CDR3 protein: CASSLRGMSTEAFF
CDR3 DNA: TGTGCCAGCAGTTTAAGGGGGATGAGCACTGAAGCTTTCTTT

CDR3 length: 15
clone size: many
V gene: TRBV5-1
J gene: TRBJ2-3
D gene: TRBD1
CDR3 protein: CASSTGQVGTDTQYF
CDR3 DNA: TGCGCCAGCAGCACGGGACAGGTTGGGACAGATACGCAGTATTTT

CDR3 length: 14
clone size: .
V gene: TRBV20-1
J gene: TRBJ1-6
D gene: TRBD1
CDR3 protein: CSARAGTENSPLHF
CDR3 DNA: TGCAGTGCTAGAGCCGGGACAGAGAATTCACCCCTCCACTTT

CDR3 length: 12
clone size: once
V gene: TRBV7-8
J gene: TRBJ2-7
D gene: .
CDR3 protein: CASSPSVGEQYF
CDR3 DNA: TGTGCCAGCAGCCCCAGTGTTGGCGAGCAGTACTTC

CDR3 length: 14
clone size: .
V gene: TRBV2
J gene: TRBJ1-5
D gene: .
CDR3 protein: CASSRGGLNQPQHF
CDR3 DNA: TGTGCCAGCAGCCGGGGGGGTCTCAATCAGCCCCAGCATTTT

CDR3 length: 17
clone size: few
V gene: TRBV3-1
J gene: TRBJ2-1
D gene: TRBD2
CDR3 protein: CASSQELAGTLNNEQFF
CDR3 DNA: TGTGCCAGCAGCCAAGAATTAGCGGGGACTCTAAACAATGAGCAGTTCTTC

CDR3 length: 15
clone size: .
V gene: TRBV20-1
J gene: TRBJ2-1
D gene: .
CDR3 protein: CSASSIPGAYNEQFF
CDR3 DNA: TGCAGTGCCAGTAGTATACCGGGAGCATACAATGAGCAGTTCTTC